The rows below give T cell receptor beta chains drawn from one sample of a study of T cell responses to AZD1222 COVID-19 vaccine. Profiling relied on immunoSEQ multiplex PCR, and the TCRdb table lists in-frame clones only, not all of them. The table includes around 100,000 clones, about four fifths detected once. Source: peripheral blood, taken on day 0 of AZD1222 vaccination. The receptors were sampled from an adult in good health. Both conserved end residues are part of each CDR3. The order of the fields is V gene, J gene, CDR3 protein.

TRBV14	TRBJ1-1	CASSQELNTEAFF
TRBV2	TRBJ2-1	CASSADRRPYNEQFF
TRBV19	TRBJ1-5	CASSPTGTNQPQHF
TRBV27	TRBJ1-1	CASSFGQPNTEAFF
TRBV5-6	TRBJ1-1	CASSLDQGVSTEAFF
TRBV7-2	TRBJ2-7	CASSLGNYRYEQYF
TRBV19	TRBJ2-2	CASSILTSPGELFF
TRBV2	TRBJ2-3	CASSDTGLDTQYF
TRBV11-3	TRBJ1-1	CASSPSPGAGKAFF
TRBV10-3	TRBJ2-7	CAISESSDEQYF
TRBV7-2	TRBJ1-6	CASSLGQGRNSPLHF
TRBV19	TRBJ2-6	CASSMVAGTGANVLTF
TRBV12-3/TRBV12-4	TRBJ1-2	CASSFSGFYGYTF
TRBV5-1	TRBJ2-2	CASSLQQGATGELFF
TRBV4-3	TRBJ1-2	CASSQGGGGLYGYTF
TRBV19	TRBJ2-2	CASSISFSGEAGELFF
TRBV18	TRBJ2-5	CASSPTEATQYF
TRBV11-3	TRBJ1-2	CASSLGTPEEGYTF
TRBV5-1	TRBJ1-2	CASSLVGGSYGYTF
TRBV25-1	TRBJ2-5	CASRGGVGETQYF
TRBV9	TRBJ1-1	CASSPLGNTEAFF
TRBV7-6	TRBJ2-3	CASSRRVAGVRDTQYF
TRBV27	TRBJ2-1	CASRGLAGSSYNEQFF
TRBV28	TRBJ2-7	CATCPRWQTYEQYF
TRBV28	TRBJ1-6	CASSSGMGDVNNSPLHF
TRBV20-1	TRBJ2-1	CSASRGGDEQFF
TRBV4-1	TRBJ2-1	CASSHLGLAGGRFYNEQFF
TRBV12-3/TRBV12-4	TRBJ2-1	CASGTSGRLEFF
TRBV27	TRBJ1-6	CASSRPEGALHF
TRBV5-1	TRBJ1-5	CASSPGQSSNQPQHF
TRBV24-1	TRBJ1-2	CATSDFRGARGYTF
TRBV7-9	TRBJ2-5	CASSLTGREETQYF
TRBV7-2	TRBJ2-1	CASSLAGAGFNEQFF
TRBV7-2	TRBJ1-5	CASSPRRWRVNQPQHF
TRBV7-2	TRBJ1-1	CASSLERGLFTEAFF
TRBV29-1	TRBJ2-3	CSVVRETDTQYF
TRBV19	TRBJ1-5	CASRQGPNSNQPQHF
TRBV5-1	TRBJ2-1	CASSLRGDYNEQFF
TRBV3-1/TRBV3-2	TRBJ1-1	CASRASTGIAFF